This entry lists 10 T cell receptor beta chains sequenced from one sample in a study of blood T cell repertoires in COVID-19. Assay used: immunoSEQ multiplex PCR; TCRdb lists only in-frame clones, some missing. The table has some 300,000 clones, roughly 90% seen once; the top ten hold about 1%. Sequencing was carried out using PBMCs or T cells enriched from blood (not recorded which). These receptor sequences come from a woman under 40 who had recovered from COVID-19.

The rearrangement links TRBV6-5 to TRBJ2-7; 7 positions match TRBD2. Losses at the gene ends were 8 bases for V and 3 bases for J; bases not matched to a gene: 4. Germline V gene lookup returns CDR1 MNHEY and CDR2 SVGAGI. The CDR3 contains 12 residues. CDR3 protein: CASRSGGYEQYF. The CDR3 DNA reads as TGTGCCAGCCGGTCGGGGGGCTACGAGCAGTACTTC.

This clone was counted a few times. V usage is TRBV7-9 and J usage is TRBJ1-1, with D tentatively TRBD1 (5 bases). V shed 4 bases and J shed 4 bases, with 16 bases lying between them. In germline, CDR1 is SEHNR, CDR2 FQNEAQ (reference sequence). The CDR3 has 15 amino acids. CDR3 bases: TGTGCCAGCAGCTCTCCACGGGGGAGGTCCACTGAAGCTTTCTTT. Amino acid sequence: CASSSPRGRSTEAFF.

The chain joins TRBV16 to TRBJ2-7, with 8 bases fitting TRBD2. This CDR3 region has 16 residues. V lost 2 bases, J lost 1 base, and 7 bases stayed unmatched. The germline gives CDR1 KGHSY, CDR2 FQNENV. As DNA, the CDR3 is TGTGCCAGCAGCCAACCCGAGGGCGGGAGGTCCTACGAGCAGTACTTC. This encodes CASSQPEGGRSYEQYF.

The J gene is TRBJ2-2, the V gene TRBV20-1; weak D call: TRBD2 (6 bases). The V and J ends lost 3 bases and 5 bases respectively, with 13 bases between them. Germline CDR1 reads DFQATT; CDR2 reads SNEGSKA (reference sequence). The CDR3 is made up of 14 amino acids. The CDR3 nucleotides are TGCAGTGCTAGTGATAGCGGCATAACCGGGGAGCTGTTTTTT. Translating gives CSASDSGITGELFF.

The chain couples TRBV13 to TRBJ2-5, with 8 bases matching TRBD1. The CDR3 consists of 16 residues. V shed 4 bases, J shed 5 bases, and the junction held 12 bases outside the gene matches. The germline V gene has CDR1 PRHDT and CDR2 FYEKMQ (reference sequence). This chain's CDR3 is CASSSTGDEAGETQYF. CDR3 sequence (DNA): TGTGCCAGCAGCTCGACAGGGGACGAGGCTGGGGAGACCCAGTACTTC.

This chain connects TRBV30 to TRBJ2-2; D is perhaps TRBD2 (5 bases). This CDR3 is 15 amino acids long. Trimming removed 8 bases from V and 0 bases from J, with 16 bases in between. Germline V gene lookup returns CDR1 GTSNPN and CDR2 SVGIG (reference sequence). CDR3 sequence: CARVTGTTNTGELFF. The DNA for the CDR3 is TGTGCCAGAGTCACGGGAACCACGAACACCGGGGAGCTGTTTTTT.

This chain links TRBV7-3 with TRBJ1-1, with TRBD1 matching over 8 bases. Germline assignment: CDR1 SGHTA and CDR2 FQGTGA. This CDR3 has 15 amino acids. V dropped 4 bases and J dropped 2; count of bases not matched to a gene: 6. CDR3 sequence (DNA): TGTGCCAGCAGCTCGGACACAGGGGGAAACACTGAAGCTTTCTTT. Its translation: CASSSDTGGNTEAFF.

This clone was counted at least ten times. CDR3 in amino acids: CASSLDSYNEQFF. The CDR3 bases are TGCGCCAGCAGCTTGGACAGCTACAATGAGCAGTTCTTC. V and J are TRBV5-1 and TRBJ2-1; D is unresolved. V was shortened by 0 bases and J by 3 bases, with 4 bases between the two germline ends. Germline lookup yields CDR1 SGHRS and CDR2 YFSETQ. CDR3 length: 13 amino acids.

V is TRBV5-1 and J is TRBJ2-2; TRBD2 matches at 15 bases. Germline loops: CDR1 SGHRS, CDR2 YFSETQ. This CDR3 contains 19 residues. V was pared by 4 bases and J by 4 bases, with 11 bases of the junction left unmatched. This CDR3 reads CASSKHPGLAGGGTGELFF. The DNA of the CDR3 is TGCGCCAGCAGCAAGCACCCGGGACTAGCGGGAGGAGGCACCGGGGAGCTGTTTTTT.

The CDR3 sequence: CASSGGTGDSYNEQFF. DNA for the CDR3: TGTGCCAGCAGCGGCGGTACAGGTGACTCCTACAATGAGCAGTTCTTC. The J gene is TRBJ2-1, the V gene TRBV11-3; D might be TRBD1 (5 bases). Germline CDR1 reads SGHNT; CDR2 reads YENEEA. This CDR3 has 16 residues. V was trimmed by 5 bases and J by 0 bases, leaving 14 bases between them.